This TCR beta chain was found in a study of CD8 T cells in ankylosing spondylitis. Study-wide results and caveats: Fewer than 10 highly homologous variants formed a TCR beta motif that appeared characteristic of ankylosing spondylitis blood. Disease-linked clones bore a CD8+ phenotype, appearing relatively rarely in peripheral blood. Several of the motif variants were reported before in synovial fluid and blood from reactive arthritis. Matched synovial fluid from ankylosing spondylitis patients was reported to be enriched for disease-linked clones.

One entry per CDR3 protein results from TCRdb running MiXCR on the 5' RACE reads. The sample yields about 180,000 distinct CDR3 sequences, approximately 9% seen once. This clonotype turned up a few times. The antigen is undetermined. The clonotype originates from a female donor with ankylosing spondylitis or in good health (not recorded which). Sequenced input: blood, either unsorted or a sorted T cell fraction (not recorded which).

The CDR3 sequence is CSAHPPRNEQYF. The DNA of the CDR3 is TGCAGTGCCCACCCCCCCAGGAACGAGCAGTACTTC. The rearrangement joins TRBV20-1 to TRBJ2-7; D unresolved. The V gene lost 6 bases and the J gene lost 5 bases, with 14 bases spanning the gap. The CDR3 contains 12 residues. From germline, CDR1 is DFQATT and CDR2 SNEGSKA (reference sequence).